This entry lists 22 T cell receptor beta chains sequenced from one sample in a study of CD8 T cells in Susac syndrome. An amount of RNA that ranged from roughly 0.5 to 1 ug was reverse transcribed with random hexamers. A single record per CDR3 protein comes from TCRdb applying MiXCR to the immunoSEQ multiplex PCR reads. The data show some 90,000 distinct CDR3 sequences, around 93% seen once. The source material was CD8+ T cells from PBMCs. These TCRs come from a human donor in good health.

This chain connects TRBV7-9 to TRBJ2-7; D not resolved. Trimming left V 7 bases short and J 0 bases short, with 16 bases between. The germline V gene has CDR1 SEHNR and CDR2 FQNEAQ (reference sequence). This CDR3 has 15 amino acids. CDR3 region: CASTLSGQSSYEQYF. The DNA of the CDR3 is TGTGCCAGCACCCTTTCGGGTCAAAGCTCCTACGAGCAGTACTTC.

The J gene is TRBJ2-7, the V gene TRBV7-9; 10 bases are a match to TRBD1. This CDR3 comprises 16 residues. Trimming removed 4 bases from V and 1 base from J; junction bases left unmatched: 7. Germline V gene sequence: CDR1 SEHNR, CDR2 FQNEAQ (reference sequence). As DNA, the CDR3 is TGTGCCAGCAGCTCCATCGGGACAGGGGCATCCTACGAGCAGTACTTC. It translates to CASSSIGTGASYEQYF.

The CDR3 loop reads CASSQDSTDTQYF. The CDR3 DNA reads TGTGCCAGCAGCCAAGACAGCACAGATACGCAGTATTTT. The chain recombines TRBV3-1 with TRBJ2-3; D gene unclear. Per the germline V gene, CDR1 is LGHDT and CDR2 is YNNKEL (reference sequence). The CDR3 extends over 13 amino acids. The germline V and J ends were trimmed by 0 bases and 0 bases, with 1 base remaining between them.

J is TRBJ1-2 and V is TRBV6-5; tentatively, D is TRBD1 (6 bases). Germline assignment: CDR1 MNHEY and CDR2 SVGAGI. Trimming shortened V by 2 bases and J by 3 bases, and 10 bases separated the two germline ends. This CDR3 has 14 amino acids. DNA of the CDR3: TGTGCCAGCAGTTACGATAGGGGGTACTATGGCTACACCTTC. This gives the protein CASSYDRGYYGYTF.

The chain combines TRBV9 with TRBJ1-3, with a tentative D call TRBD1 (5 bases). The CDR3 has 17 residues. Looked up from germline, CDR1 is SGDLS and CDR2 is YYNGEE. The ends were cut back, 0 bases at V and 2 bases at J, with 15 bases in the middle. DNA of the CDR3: TGTGCCAGCAGCGTAGTTGGGGCCGACAACGCTGGAAACACCATATATTTT. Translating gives CASSVVGADNAGNTIYF.

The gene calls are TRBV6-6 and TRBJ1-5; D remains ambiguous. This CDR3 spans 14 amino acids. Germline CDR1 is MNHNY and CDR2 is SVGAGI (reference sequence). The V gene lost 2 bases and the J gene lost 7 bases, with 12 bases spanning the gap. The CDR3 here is CASSYVGIGQPQHF. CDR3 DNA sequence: TGTGCCAGCAGTTACGTGGGGATTGGACAGCCCCAGCATTTT.

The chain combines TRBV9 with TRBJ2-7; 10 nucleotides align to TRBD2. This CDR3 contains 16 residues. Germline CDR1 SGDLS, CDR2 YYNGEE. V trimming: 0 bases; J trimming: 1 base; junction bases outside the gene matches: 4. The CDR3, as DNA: TGTGCCAGCAGCGTAGCCCCTAGCGGGGGATCCTACGAGCAGTACTTC. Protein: CASSVAPSGGSYEQYF.

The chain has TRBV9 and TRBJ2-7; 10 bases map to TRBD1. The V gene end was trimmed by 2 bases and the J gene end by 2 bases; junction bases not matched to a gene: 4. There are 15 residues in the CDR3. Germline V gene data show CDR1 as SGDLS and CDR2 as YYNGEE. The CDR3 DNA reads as TGTGCCAGCAGCGTGACAGGGGGCTTCGCCTACGAGCAGTACTTC. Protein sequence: CASSVTGGFAYEQYF.

The CDR3 region has the DNA TGCGCCAGCAGCTTGGAAGGGAACCAACTCAACTACTATGGCTACACCTTC. It specifies CASSLEGNQLNYYGYTF. V is TRBV5-1 and J is TRBJ1-2, with D unresolved. V gave up 0 bases and J gave up 3 bases, with 18 bases separating them. Germline assignment: CDR1 SGHRS and CDR2 YFSETQ. The CDR3 contains 17 residues.

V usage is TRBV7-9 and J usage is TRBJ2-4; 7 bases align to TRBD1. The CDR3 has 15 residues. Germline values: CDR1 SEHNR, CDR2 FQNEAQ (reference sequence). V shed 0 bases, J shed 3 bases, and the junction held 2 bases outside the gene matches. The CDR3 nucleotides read TGTGCCAGCAGCTTAGCGGCAGGGGGCAAAAACATTCAGTACTTC. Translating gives CASSLAAGGKNIQYF. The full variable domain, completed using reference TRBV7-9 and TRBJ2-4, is DTGVSQNPRHKITKRGQNVTFRCDPISEHNRLYWYRQTLGQGPEFLTYFQNEAQLEKSRLLSDRFSAERPKGSFSTLEIQRTEQGDSAMYLCASSLAAGGKNIQYFGAGTRLSVL.

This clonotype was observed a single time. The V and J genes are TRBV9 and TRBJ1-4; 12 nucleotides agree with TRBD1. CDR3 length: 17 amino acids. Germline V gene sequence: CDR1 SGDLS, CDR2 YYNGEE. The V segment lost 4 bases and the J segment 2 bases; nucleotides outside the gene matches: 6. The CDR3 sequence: CASSLMGQGATNEKLFF. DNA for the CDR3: TGTGCCAGCAGCCTGATGGGACAGGGGGCGACTAATGAAAAACTGTTTTTT.

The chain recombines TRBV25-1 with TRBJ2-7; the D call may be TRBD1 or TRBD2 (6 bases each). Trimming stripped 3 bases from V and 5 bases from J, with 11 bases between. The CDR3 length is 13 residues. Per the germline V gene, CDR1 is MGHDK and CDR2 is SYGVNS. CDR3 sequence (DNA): TGTGCCAGCAGTGATCGGGGGCTCAACGAGCAGTACTTC. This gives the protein CASSDRGLNEQYF.

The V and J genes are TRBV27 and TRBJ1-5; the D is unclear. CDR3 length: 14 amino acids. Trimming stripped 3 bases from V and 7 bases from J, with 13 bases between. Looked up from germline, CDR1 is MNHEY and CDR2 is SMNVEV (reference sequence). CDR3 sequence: CASSFGSRGQPQHF. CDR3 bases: TGTGCCAGCAGTTTTGGTAGTCGTGGACAGCCCCAGCATTTT.

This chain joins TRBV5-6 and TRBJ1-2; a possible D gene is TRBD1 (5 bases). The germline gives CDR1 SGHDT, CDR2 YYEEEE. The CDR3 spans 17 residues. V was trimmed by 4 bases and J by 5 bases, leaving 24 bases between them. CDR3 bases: TGTGCCAGCAGCCCCCGGTCTGGGACGGCGGCAAAGTATGGCTACACCTTC. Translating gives CASSPRSGTAAKYGYTF.

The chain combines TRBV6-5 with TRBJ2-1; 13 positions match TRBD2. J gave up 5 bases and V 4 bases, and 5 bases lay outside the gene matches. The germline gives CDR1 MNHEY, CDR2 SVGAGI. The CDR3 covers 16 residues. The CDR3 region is CASSFRTSGGHNEQFF. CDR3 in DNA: TGTGCCAGCAGTTTTCGGACTAGCGGGGGACACAATGAGCAGTTCTTC.

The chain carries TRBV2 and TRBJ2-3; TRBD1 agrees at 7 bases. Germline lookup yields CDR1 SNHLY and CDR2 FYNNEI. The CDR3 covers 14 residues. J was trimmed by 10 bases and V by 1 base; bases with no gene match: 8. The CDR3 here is CASSEGRGILPQYF. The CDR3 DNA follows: TGTGCCAGCAGTGAAGGCAGGGGGATCCTTCCGCAGTATTTT.

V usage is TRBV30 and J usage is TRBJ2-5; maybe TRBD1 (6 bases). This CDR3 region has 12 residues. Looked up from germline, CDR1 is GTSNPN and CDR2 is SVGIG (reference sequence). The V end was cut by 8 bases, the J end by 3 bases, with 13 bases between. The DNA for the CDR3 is TGTGCCGGGCAGGGGTCGGAAGAGACCCAGTACTTC. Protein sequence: CAGQGSEETQYF.

The CDR3: CASSLLAGAFGELFF. For the CDR3, the DNA is TGTGCCAGCAGCTTGCTAGCGGGGGCCTTCGGGGAGCTGTTTTTT. The gene calls are TRBV7-2 and TRBJ2-2; 10 positions agree with TRBD2. CDR1 is SGHTA and CDR2 is FQGNSA in the germline V gene. The CDR3 length is 15 residues. Trimming cost V 3 bases and J 7 bases; bases outside gene matches: 5. The full variable domain, in which reference TRBV7-2 and TRBJ2-2 provide the parts outside the CDR3, is GAGVSQSPSNKVTEKGKDVELRCDPISGHTALYWYRQSLGQGLEFLIYFQGNSAPDKSGLPSDRFSAERTGGSVSTLTIQRTQQEDSAVYLCASSLLAGAFGELFFGEGSRLTVL.

The CDR3 reads CASSYSRLAGMYQETQYF. The DNA of the CDR3 is TGTGCCAGCAGTTACTCGAGACTAGCGGGGATGTACCAAGAGACCCAGTACTTC. V is TRBV6-2 or TRBV6-3 and J is TRBJ2-5; TRBD2 matches at 11 bases. Losses at the gene ends were 0 bases for V and 0 bases for J; bases not matched to a gene: 6. In germline, CDR1 is MNHEY, CDR2 SVGEGT. This CDR3 region has 18 residues.

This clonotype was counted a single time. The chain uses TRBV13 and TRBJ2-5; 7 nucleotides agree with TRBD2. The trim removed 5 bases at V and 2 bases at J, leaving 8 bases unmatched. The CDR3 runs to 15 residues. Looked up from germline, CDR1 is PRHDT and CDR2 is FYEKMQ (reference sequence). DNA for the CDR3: TGTGCCAGCAGCCAATCAGCGGGGCCTCAAGAGACCCAGTACTTC. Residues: CASSQSAGPQETQYF.

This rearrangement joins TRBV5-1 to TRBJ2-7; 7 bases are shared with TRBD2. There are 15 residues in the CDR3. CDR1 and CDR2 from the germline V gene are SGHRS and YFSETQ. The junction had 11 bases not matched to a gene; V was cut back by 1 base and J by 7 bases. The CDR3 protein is CASSLFGGGAREQYF. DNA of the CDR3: TGCGCCAGCAGCTTGTTCGGCGGGGGAGCTCGGGAGCAGTACTTC. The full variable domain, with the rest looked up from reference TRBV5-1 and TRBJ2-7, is KAGVTQTPRYLIKTRGQQVTLSCSPISGHRSVSWYQQTPGQGLQFLFEYFSETQRNKGNFPGRFSGRQFSNSRSEMNVSTLELGDSALYLCASSLFGGGAREQYFGPGTRLTVT.

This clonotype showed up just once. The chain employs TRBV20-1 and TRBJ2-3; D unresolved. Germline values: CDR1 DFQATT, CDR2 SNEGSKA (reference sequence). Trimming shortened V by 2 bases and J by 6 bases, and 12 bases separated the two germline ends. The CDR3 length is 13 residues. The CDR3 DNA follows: TGCAGTGCTAGACCCCAGGAGTGGGATACGCAGTATTTT. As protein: CSARPQEWDTQYF.